This T cell receptor beta chain was retrieved from a study of T cells in Graves' hyperthyroidism and ophthalmopathy. General observations from the study: Using 13 V-J features, a model discriminated ophthalmopathy from stable hyperthyroidism.

From RNA transcripts, TCR beta CDR3 regions were amplified. The HTBI primer set served for first-round RT-PCR of the TCR CDR3. TCRdb ran MiXCR on the multiplex PCR reads and lists one entry per CDR3 protein. This sample has about 700,000 distinct CDR3 sequences, with just under 45% found just once. In its sample, this clonotype was seen a few times. Its antigen remains unknown. At one boundary the junction diverges from the germline segment, which might be a read error. The CDR3 sequence is 12 residues long. In germline, CDR1 is PRHDT, CDR2 FYEKMQ (reference sequence). Criteria for exclusion of patients were uncontrolled infection, other autoimmune disease, pregnancy or lactation. Clinicians diagnosed patients from clinical symptoms, serum thyroxine and TRAb, thyroid ultrasound and orbital computed tomography.

The chain couples TRBV13 to TRBJ1-4, with D tentatively TRBD1 (5 bases). The sequenced sample consisted of peripheral blood or thyroid tissue (not recorded which). The clonotype comes from an adult man with Graves' disease, either hyperthyroidism or ophthalmopathy (not recorded which). The CDR3 protein is CASSQGAVKLFF. As DNA, the CDR3 is TGCGCCAGCAGCCAAGGGGCCGTAAAACTGTTTTTT.